This TCR beta chain came from a study of cytomegalovirus exposure and HLA in healthy donors. This PCR relied on a set of 60 Vbeta primers and 13 Jbeta primers. Assay used: immunoSEQ multiplex PCR; TCRdb lists only in-frame clones, some missing. The data show under 100,000 clones, with around three quarters seen just once and around 16% held by the top ten. The V and J ends lost 4 bases and 0 bases, in that order; junction bases with no gene match: 5. CDR3 size: 15 residues. Germline-derived CDR1 and CDR2 are SGHDT and YYEEEE. The sequence came from a woman between 45 and 60 years old in good health and CMV-seropositive. The sample comprised PBMCs. V is TRBV5-6 and J is TRBJ1-2; TRBD1 matches 8 bases. The CDR3 loop reads CASSIIRGPNYGYTF. The DNA for the CDR3 is TGTGCCAGCAGCATCATCAGGGGGCCTAACTATGGCTACACCTTC.